This TCR beta chain was recovered during a study of shared clonotypes between healthy human individuals. Only CD45RO-negative cells positively selected for CCR7 counted as naive CD8 cells, so terminally differentiated effector memory CD45RA+ cells were excluded. Sequencing used immunoSEQ multiplex PCR; TCRdb keeps in-frame clones, though not all of them. Seen here are about 2 million clones, less than 95% observed once, and the top ten hold around 1.1%. This clonotype was sampled from a man between 18 and 29 years old in good health. Sequenced material: naive CD8+ T cells sorted from blood.

CDR3 sequence: CASSFGGNSYEQYF. The CDR3 DNA reads as TGTGCCAGCAGCTTTGGGGGGAACTCCTACGAGCAGTACTTC. This sequence joins TRBV7-2 and TRBJ2-7; tentative D call: TRBD2 (6 bases). Trimming removed 3 bases at V and 0 bases at J, with 9 bases between. The CDR3 consists of 14 residues. Per germline, CDR1 SGHTA and CDR2 FQGNSA.